A single sample gave rise to the 5 T cell receptor beta chains below, sequenced in a study of T cells in Graves' hyperthyroidism and ophthalmopathy. The TCR beta CDR3 regions underwent amplification using RNA transcripts as the source. First-round RT-PCR with HTBI primers amplified the TCR CDR3 region. TCRdb reanalysed the multiplex PCR reads using MiXCR and keeps one entry per CDR3 protein. The data hold 600,000 to 650,000 distinct CDR3 sequences, with around 21% observed a single time. Sequenced: blood. The receptor set was obtained from a man in his thirties or forties with Graves' ophthalmopathy.

Only a few counts were recorded for this clonotype. The V gene is TRBV18, the J gene TRBJ2-7; possibly TRBD1 for D (6 bases). CDR1 and CDR2 (germline): KGHSH, LQKENI. The length of the CDR3 is 17 residues. V shed 3 bases and J shed 1 base, with 19 bases lying between them. Here the CDR3 DNA reads TGTGCCAGCTCACCTGACCGGGGCAGGGGCATTTCCTACGAGCAGTACTTC. Protein sequence: CASSPDRGRGISYEQYF.

This clonotype was found a few times. The chain uses TRBV7-9 and TRBJ2-7, with no clear D. Germline V gives CDR1 SEHNR, CDR2 FQNEAQ (reference sequence). The CDR3 spans 12 residues. With 5 bases removed from V and 1 base from J, the gap between germline ends came to 6 bases. CDR3 DNA: TGTGCCAGCAGCGGCAAATCCTACGAGCAGTACTTC. Protein sequence: CASSGKSYEQYF.

The chain is built from TRBV6-2 or TRBV6-3 and TRBJ2-7; D is uncertain. V was clipped by 2 bases and J by 7 bases, with 12 bases between them. CDR1 MNHEY and CDR2 SVGEGT come from the germline V gene. CDR3 size: 13 residues. CDR3 loop: CASSYGSLGEQYF. The CDR3 nucleotides read TGTGCCAGCAGTTACGGCAGCCTCGGAGAGCAGTACTTC.

Only a few counts were recorded for this clonotype. This rearrangement joins TRBV4-1 to TRBJ2-2; D call uncertain. The length of the CDR3 is 11 residues. The germline V and J ends were trimmed by 0 bases and 8 bases, with 1 base remaining between them. The germline CDR1 and CDR2 sequences are MGHRA and YSYEKL. CDR3 loop: CASSQEGELFF. The CDR3 nucleotides read TGCGCCAGCAGCCAAGAAGGGGAGCTGTTTTTT.

CDR3 coding DNA: TGTGCCACCAAACAGGGGCTTAATGAAAAACTGTTTTTT. It encodes CATKQGLNEKLFF. The V call is TRBV6-1, the J call TRBJ1-4, with 7 nucleotides matching TRBD1. V lost 10 bases to trimming and J lost 4 bases; unmatched junction nucleotides: 6. CDR3 length: 13 residues. Looked up from germline, CDR1 is MNHNS and CDR2 is SASEGT.